The rows below give T cell receptor beta chains drawn from one sample of a study of T cells in Graves' hyperthyroidism and ophthalmopathy. TCRdb ran MiXCR on the multiplex PCR reads and lists one entry per CDR3 protein. The sample comprises about 400,000 distinct CDR3 sequences, about an eighth of which are singletons, and 5.3% rests with the top ten. Source material: blood. Receptor source: a woman aged 18-29 years with Graves' hyperthyroidism. The CDR3 runs from the conserved cysteine through the conserved F or W. The D gene is left open where the match is weak. A clone size is listed for some rows: how often the clone was seen (once, few, many), or a class if it is expanded.

D gene,clone size,J gene,V gene,CDR3 DNA,CDR3 protein
-,many,TRBJ1-1,TRBV29-1,TGCAGCGTTGTACGACAGATGAACACTGAAGCTTTCTTT,CSVVRQMNTEAFF
TRBD2,-,TRBJ2-5,TRBV20-1,TGCAGTGCTAGAGCCGGTACTAGCGGGAGTACGGAGACCCAGTACTTC,CSARAGTSGSTETQYF
-,few,TRBJ2-7,TRBV20-1,TGCAGTGCTAGAGTCCTCAGGGCGCCGGCCTACGAGCAGTACTTC,CSARVLRAPAYEQYF
-,many,TRBJ2-7,TRBV28,TGTGCCAGCAGTTTGGAGGCTAGTCCCTACGAGCAGTACTTC,CASSLEASPYEQYF
-,many,TRBJ2-7,TRBV12-3/TRBV12-4,TGTGCCAGCGGAAGAAAACAGGCTAATTTTCCCTACGAGCAGTACTTC,CASGRKQANFPYEQYF
-,-,TRBJ1-1,TRBV27,TGTGCCAGCTCGCAGACAGAGGCGGGGACTGAAGCTTTCTTT,CASSQTEAGTEAFF
TRBD2,-,TRBJ2-1,TRBV27,TGTGCCAGCAGTTCCGTAGCGGGAGTAAGCAATGAGCAGTTCTTC,CASSSVAGVSNEQFF
-,few,TRBJ1-1,TRBV12-3/TRBV12-4,TGTGCCAGCAGTTTGGCCCAAGGGATCCCGAGCACTGAAGCTTTCTTT,CASSLAQGIPSTEAFF
-,once,TRBJ1-3,TRBV6-1,TGTGCCAGCACCCTGCCCCCTGGAAACACCATATATTTT,CASTLPPGNTIYF
-,few,TRBJ2-3,TRBV18,TGTGCCAGCTCACCACGCCCGCTGAGGTATAGTGGGTATTTT,CASSPRPLRYSGYF
-,many,TRBJ2-2,TRBV14,TGTGCCAGCAGCCAAGATGTTCTCGGTGGGGCCGGGGAGCTGTTTTTT,CASSQDVLGGAGELFF
TRBD1,few,TRBJ1-1,TRBV25-1,TGTGCCAGCAGTGAATATGAGGGACAGGGATACACTGAAGCTTTCTTT,CASSEYEGQGYTEAFF
TRBD2,few,TRBJ2-3,TRBV6-1,TGTGCCAGCAGTGAATACTCCCTATGGCGGCGGGAGATAGCAGATACGCAGTATTTT,CASSEYSLWRREIADTQYF
TRBD1,-,TRBJ1-5,TRBV19,TGTGCCAGTAGTATACCGACAGGGGATGTTAGTCAGCCCCAGCATTTT,CASSIPTGDVSQPQHF
-,-,TRBJ2-1,TRBV3-1,TGTGCCAGCAGCCAAAGATCGAGGGAGTACAATGAGCAGTTCTTC,CASSQRSREYNEQFF
-,-,TRBJ1-3,TRBV18,TGTGCCAGCTCAACAGGGTTGCAGTCGGGAAACACCATATATTTT,CASSTGLQSGNTIYF
-,many,TRBJ2-5,TRBV6-1,TGTGCCAGCAGTGACTCTCCTCGGGAGACCCAGTACTTC,CASSDSPRETQYF
-,many,TRBJ1-1,TRBV28,TGTGCCAGCAGTTTGCTGGGTTACACTGAAGCTTTCTTT,CASSLLGYTEAFF
TRBD2,few,TRBJ2-1,TRBV6-1,TGTGCCAGCAGGGGACTAGCGGAGGACAATGAGCAGTTCTTC,CASRGLAEDNEQFF
-,few,TRBJ2-7,TRBV5-5,TGTGCCAGCAGCTGGGTTGAGGGCTGGGAGCAGTACTTC,CASSWVEGWEQYF
-,-,TRBJ1-3,TRBV3-1,TGTGCCAGCAGCCAAGACCGAACCTCTGGAAACACCATATATTTT,CASSQDRTSGNTIYF
-,medium-sized,TRBJ2-1,TRBV2,TGTGCCAGCTGGGCAAATGAGCAGTTCTTC,CASWANEQFF
TRBD1,many,TRBJ2-1,TRBV6-2/TRBV6-3,TGTGCCAGCAGTTACTACGGGACAGGGTGGGATGAGCAGTTCTTC,CASSYYGTGWDEQFF
-,many,TRBJ1-2,TRBV11-2,TGTGCCAGCAGCTTAGCCACAGGATTGCGCTATGGCTACACCTTC,CASSLATGLRYGYTF
-,-,TRBJ2-5,TRBV18,TGTGCCAGCTCACCAAATCAAGGGGAGACCCAGTACTTC,CASSPNQGETQYF
-,many,TRBJ1-5,TRBV6-5,TGTGCCAGCAGCGGGCGGGGGGGCGATCAGCCCCAGCATTTT,CASSGRGGDQPQHF
-,-,TRBJ1-5,TRBV12-3/TRBV12-4,TGCGCCAGCAGCCAAGATCCGAGGAAAAATCAGCCCCAGCATTTT,CASSQDPRKNQPQHF
TRBD1,many,TRBJ1-4,TRBV10-3,TGTGCCATCAGCAGGGGGCAGACTAATGAAAAACTGTTTTTT,CAISRGQTNEKLFF
TRBD1,-,TRBJ2-1,TRBV19,TGTGCCAGTAGTTGGACAGGGAAAGATGAGCAGTTCTTC,CASSWTGKDEQFF
-,-,TRBJ1-2,TRBV28,TGTGCCAGCAACTTACAGATGAACTATGGCTACACCTTC,CASNLQMNYGYTF
-,few,TRBJ2-1,TRBV18,TGTGCCAGCTCACCATTTGGTAATTCGTCCAATGAGCAGTTCTTC,CASSPFGNSSNEQFF
-,many,TRBJ1-1,TRBV28,TGTGCCAGCAGTTCGTCGGTGGACACTGAAGCTTTCTTT,CASSSSVDTEAFF
-,-,TRBJ1-1,TRBV11-2,TGTGCCAGCAGCTTAGAACACTGGGACACTGAAGCTTTCTTT,CASSLEHWDTEAFF
-,many,TRBJ1-1,TRBV19,TGTGCCAGTAAGGGGTGGGCCGCGAACACTGAAGCTTTCTTT,CASKGWAANTEAFF
-,-,TRBJ2-4,TRBV20-1,TGCAGTGCCCCGAGGGGGGGGTCCAAAAACATTCAGTACTTC,CSAPRGGSKNIQYF
-,-,TRBJ1-3,TRBV27,TGTGCCAGCAGTTTCCAGGGACCAGGAAACACCATATATTTT,CASSFQGPGNTIYF
-,-,TRBJ2-1,TRBV4-1,TGCGCCAGCAGCCCAGACGAACAGCAAGAGACCCAGTTCTTC,CASSPDEQQETQFF
-,many,TRBJ2-5,TRBV29-1,TGCAGCGTTGTTCCCGGGGTGGGTCAGACCCAGTACTTC,CSVVPGVGQTQYF
-,-,TRBJ2-4,TRBV10-3,TGTGCCATCAGTGAGTCCCAGGACCAAAACATTCAGTACTTC,CAISESQDQNIQYF
-,few,TRBJ2-4,TRBV28,TGTGCCAGCAGTTTAACAGGGAGGATTGTCAAAAACATTCAGTACTTC,CASSLTGRIVKNIQYF
-,many,TRBJ2-7,TRBV6-2/TRBV6-3,TGTGCCAGCAGTTACTACTACGAGCAGTACTTC,CASSYYYEQYF
-,-,TRBJ1-4,TRBV5-1,TGCGCCAGCAGCTTGGCTGGCGGCCCGCGTGCAACTAATGAAAAACTGTTTTTT,CASSLAGGPRATNEKLFF
TRBD2,many,TRBJ2-2,TRBV6-2/TRBV6-3,TGTGCCAGCAGTTACTCCGCGGGAGCTAACACCGGGGAGCTGTTTTTT,CASSYSAGANTGELFF
-,many,TRBJ1-5,TRBV30,TGTGCCTGGAGACAGGATAGCAATCAGCCCCAGCATTTT,CAWRQDSNQPQHF
TRBD1,many,TRBJ2-7,TRBV28,TGTGCCAGCAGCCGGATGCTACAGGGGTTCATTCGGGACGAGCAGTACTTC,CASSRMLQGFIRDEQYF
-,many,TRBJ1-5,TRBV2,TGTGCCAGCAGCCGGACTGTAAGCAATCAGCCCCAGCATTTT,CASSRTVSNQPQHF
-,many,TRBJ1-2,TRBV30,TGTGCCTGGAGTCGGGGAACCTATGGCTACACCTTC,CAWSRGTYGYTF
-,many,TRBJ2-1,TRBV12-3/TRBV12-4,TGTGCCAGCAGTTCCTTTAGGGAGCCTGAGCAGTTCTTC,CASSSFREPEQFF
-,many,TRBJ2-1,TRBV7-7,TGTGCTAGCAGCTTAGGTTTTGTGGCCTACAATGAGCAGTTCTTC,CASSLGFVAYNEQFF
-,few,TRBJ2-5,TRBV2,TGTGCCAGCATCGGACATATATACCAAGAGACCCAGTACTTC,CASIGHIYQETQYF
-,-,TRBJ1-5,TRBV7-9,TGTGCCAGCAGCCCCTCGGGGGGAGGTCAGCCCCAGCATTTT,CASSPSGGGQPQHF
-,-,TRBJ2-1,TRBV30,TGTGCCAGTAGTATAGGGTACTACAATGAGCAGTTCTTC,CASSIGYYNEQFF
-,many,TRBJ2-7,TRBV12-3/TRBV12-4,TGTGCCAGCAGTCGGGGACGTGGCTACGAGCAGTACTTC,CASSRGRGYEQYF
TRBD1,many,TRBJ2-7,TRBV7-2,TGTGCCAGCAGCTCTCCAAATACAGGGGGGCAGTACTTC,CASSSPNTGGQYF
-,many,TRBJ2-7,TRBV7-9,TGTGCCAGCAGCTTAGTCGGGGGGCGCGAGCAGTACTTC,CASSLVGGREQYF
TRBD2,-,TRBJ2-3,TRBV5-4,TGTGCCAGCAGCCCGTCCGGGACTAGCGGGAGGGCCACAGATACGCAGTATTTT,CASSPSGTSGRATDTQYF
TRBD2,many,TRBJ2-7,TRBV27,TGTGCCAGCAGTCTGCGAGCGGGACTCTACGAGCAGTACTTC,CASSLRAGLYEQYF